This TCR beta chain was recorded in a study of radiotherapy plus CTLA-4 blockade in lung cancer. Study context: Of the patients, about 17% showed objective responses and around 32% attained disease control.

Study results and limitations: Blood saw expansion of tumor-derived TCR clones after radiotherapy plus ipilimumab. Per reports, early blood T cell clone dynamics, plus interferon-beta, forecast response most strongly.

Libraries were prepared by immunoSEQ multiplex PCR; TCRdb keeps only in-frame clonotypes and omits some of them. The sample has more than 100,000 clones, about 90% seen once. Focal radiation with ipilimumab CTLA-4 blockade was given to patients with chemo-refractory metastatic non-small-cell lung cancer. About this clone itself: Its antigen is as yet unknown.

From germline, CDR1 is SNHLY and CDR2 FYNNEI. This CDR3 spans 13 amino acids. V dropped 6 bases and J dropped 4 bases, with 10 bases sitting between them. This sequence joins TRBV2 and TRBJ1-5; D not resolved. The sequencing used peripheral blood, collected from a patient treated with radiotherapy plus ipilimumab. The clonotype was recovered from a human donor with non-small cell lung cancer that progressed on radiotherapy plus ipilimumab. CDR3 sequence reads: CASSNVPNQPQHF. The CDR3 DNA reads as TGTGCCAGCAGCAACGTCCCGAATCAGCCCCAGCATTTT.